Each of the 13 T cell receptor beta chains below was sequenced from the same sample in a study of blood T cells in healthy people across ages. Combining a sample-barcoded 5' primer with a J-beta primer mix, a second PCR ran for about 6 to 11 cycles. MiXCR, run by TCRdb on the 5' RACE reads, gives a single entry per CDR3 protein. Found here are about 1.4 million distinct CDR3 sequences, roughly 59% of them singletons; the top ten hold over 5.5%. The sequencing sample was made of blood. The origin of the receptors is a young man in good health.

Turning to this clonotype: An end of the junction differs from the germline gene, which may be a read error. J is TRBJ2-5 and V is TRBV10-3, with D unresolved. Germline V gene sequence: CDR1 ENHRY, CDR2 SYGVKD. The CDR3 loop spans 12 amino acids. The CDR3 nucleotides are TGTGCCGTCAGTGCGTATAAAGAGACCCAGTACTTC. Protein product: CAVSAYKETQYF.

The J gene is TRBJ2-7, the V gene TRBV28; no clear D gene. Germline values: CDR1 MDHEN, CDR2 SYDVKM. This CDR3 region has 15 residues. The V and J ends lost 4 bases and 2 bases respectively, with 15 bases between them. CDR3 in DNA: TGTGCCAGCAGTTCAGGATTAGAACCCACCTACGAGCAGTACTTC. Protein: CASSSGLEPTYEQYF.

The V gene is TRBV29-1, the J gene TRBJ2-3; no firm D call. V gave up 8 bases and J gave up 6 bases, with 18 bases separating them. The CDR3 consists of 13 residues. Germline CDR1 is SQVTM and CDR2 is ANQGSEA. The CDR3 DNA is TGCAGCCTAACGAAGGGTATCGGGGATACGCAGTATTTT. It translates to CSLTKGIGDTQYF.

In its sample, this clonotype was seen a few times. The chain employs TRBV27 and TRBJ1-6, with D unclear. Germline-derived CDR1 and CDR2 are MNHEY and SMNVEV (reference sequence). The CDR3 is 15 residues long. V lost 0 bases to trimming and J lost 5 bases, with 8 bases between them. CDR3 bases: TGTGCCAGCAGTTTATCGGTGTCGAATAATTCACCCCTCCACTTT. The encoded protein is CASSLSVSNNSPLHF.

The chain combines TRBV29-1 with TRBJ1-3; D uncertain. The CDR3 runs 11 residues. The V end lost 7 bases, the J end lost 4 bases, and 8 bases lay between the germline ends. Germline lookup yields CDR1 SQVTM and CDR2 ANQGSEA. CDR3 in DNA: TGCAGCGGGAGACTCGGAAACACCATATATTTT. As protein: CSGRLGNTIYF.

The rearrangement links TRBV2 to TRBJ2-7; D is possibly TRBD1 (6 bases). V was clipped by 7 bases and J by 0 bases, with 10 bases between them. Germline V CDR1 and CDR2: SNHLY, FYNNEI. The CDR3 covers 13 residues. The DNA of the CDR3 is TGTGCCAGCAAGCAGGGGAGCTCCTACGAGCAGTACTTC. Amino acid sequence: CASKQGSSYEQYF.

The chain carries TRBV6-5 and TRBJ2-4, with 7 nucleotides matching TRBD1. Germline V gene data show CDR1 as MNHEY and CDR2 as SVGAGI. Germline trimming cut 5 bases from V and 1 base from J; bases unmatched to any gene: 8. CDR3 length: 16 residues. CDR3 protein: CASSRGQPFAKNIQYF. CDR3 coding DNA: TGTGCCAGCAGTAGGGGACAGCCGTTCGCCAAAAACATTCAGTACTTC.

This sequence joins TRBV11-2 and TRBJ1-1; D unresolved. Trimming cost V 2 bases and J 11 bases, with 24 bases left between them. CDR3 length equals 16 residues. Germline V CDR1 and CDR2: SGHAT, FQNNGV. CDR3: CASSLTQDPTVGGAFF. DNA for the CDR3: TGTGCCAGCAGCTTAACGCAGGACCCTACGGTGGGTGGGGCTTTCTTT.

The rearrangement joins TRBV6-1 to TRBJ2-5, with D tentatively TRBD2 (6 bases). Germline values: CDR1 MNHNS, CDR2 SASEGT. V lost 2 bases, J lost 1 base, and 14 bases lay in between. The CDR3 extends over 16 amino acids. CDR3 nucleotide sequence: TGTGCCAGCAGTGAACCGATAGCGGATGTCCAAGAGACCCAGTACTTC. As protein: CASSEPIADVQETQYF.

The chain recombines TRBV20-1 with TRBJ2-1, with D maybe TRBD2 (5 bases). CDR3 size: 15 residues. Germline CDR1 is DFQATT and CDR2 is SNEGSKA (reference sequence). V was cut by 0 bases and J by 2 bases, with 11 bases left in between. The CDR3 region is CSARDLGSPYNEQFF. In nucleotides, the CDR3 is TGCAGTGCTAGAGATTTGGGGAGTCCCTACAATGAGCAGTTCTTC.

The chain has TRBV28 and TRBJ1-4; TRBD1 matches 8 bases. Germline CDR1 reads MDHEN; CDR2 reads SYDVKM. The CDR3 runs to 15 residues. J lost 4 bases, V lost 5 bases, and 6 bases had no gene match. In DNA form, the CDR3 reads TGTGCCAGCAGTCAACCGACAGGGGATAATGAAAAACTGTTTTTT. Amino acids: CASSQPTGDNEKLFF.

The V gene is TRBV28, the J gene TRBJ2-3, with D possibly being TRBD2 (5 bases). V gave up 3 bases and J gave up 2 bases, with 12 bases separating them. Germline V gene lookup returns CDR1 MDHEN and CDR2 SYDVKM. This CDR3 has 15 amino acids. CDR3: CASSFPSGTTDTQYF. The CDR3 DNA is TGTGCCAGCAGTTTCCCAAGCGGAACCACAGATACGCAGTATTTT.

This clonotype has only a few counts. In nucleotides, the CDR3 is TGTGCCAGCAGTTACGGGACTTCACCCCTCCACTTT. It yields the protein CASSYGTSPLHF. This chain uses TRBV6-6 with TRBJ1-6; tentative D call: TRBD1 (5 bases). Trimming cost V 2 bases and J 9 bases, with 5 bases left between them. The CDR3 totals 12 residues. The germline gives CDR1 MNHNY, CDR2 SVGAGI (reference sequence).